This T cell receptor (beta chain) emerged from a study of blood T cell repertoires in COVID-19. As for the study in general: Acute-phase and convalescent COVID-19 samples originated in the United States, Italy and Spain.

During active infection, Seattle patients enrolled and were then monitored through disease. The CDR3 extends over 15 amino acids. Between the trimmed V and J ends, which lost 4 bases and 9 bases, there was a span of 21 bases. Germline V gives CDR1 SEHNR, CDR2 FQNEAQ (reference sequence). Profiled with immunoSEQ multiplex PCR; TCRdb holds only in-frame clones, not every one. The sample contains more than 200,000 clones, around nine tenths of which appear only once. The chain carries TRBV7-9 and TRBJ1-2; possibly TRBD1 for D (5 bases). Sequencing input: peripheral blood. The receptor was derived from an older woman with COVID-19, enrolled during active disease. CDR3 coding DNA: TGTGCCAGCAGCTCCCTGACAGATGGATTCTGGCGCTACACCTTC. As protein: CASSSLTDGFWRYTF.